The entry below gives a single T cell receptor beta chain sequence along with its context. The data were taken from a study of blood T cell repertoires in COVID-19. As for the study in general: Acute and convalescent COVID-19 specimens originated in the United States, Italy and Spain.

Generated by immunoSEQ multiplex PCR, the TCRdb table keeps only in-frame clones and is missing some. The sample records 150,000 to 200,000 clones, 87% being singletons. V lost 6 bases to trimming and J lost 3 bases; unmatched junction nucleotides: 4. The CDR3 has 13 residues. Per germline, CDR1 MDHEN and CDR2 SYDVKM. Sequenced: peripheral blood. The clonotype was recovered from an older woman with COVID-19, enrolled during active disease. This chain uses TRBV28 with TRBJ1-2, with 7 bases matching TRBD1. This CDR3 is CASRLTGHYGYTF. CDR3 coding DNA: TGTGCCAGCAGATTGACAGGGCACTATGGCTACACCTTC.